The 28 T cell receptor beta chains in this list originate from one sample, sequenced in a study of Ad26.COV2.S vaccination and SARS-CoV-2 variants (TCRdb year 2021). The library was prepared using the immunoSEQ multiplex PCR assay. TCRdb provides this immuneACCESS table in a form limited to in-frame rearrangements. Some clones are lacking; in checked studies, under half of them reflect an unresolved V gene, and why the rest are absent is not known. The sample table lists 360,000 or so clones, 70% to 90% of them with a count of one. The top ten clonotypes cover approximately 1.9% of the sample. The treatment or condition label, read with the paper, signifies: about 20 received Ad26.COV2.S at low or high dose, single or two shots; five or six received placebo; per-sample allocation not given. For vaccine and placebo recipients, the sequenced repertoires came from samples collected on day 63 after the first injection.

The material was peripheral blood, obtained in a trial of Ad26.COV2.S vaccine versus placebo. These receptor sequences come from a person aged 18 to 65 who received the Ad26.COV2.S COVID-19 vaccine or a placebo.

This rearrangement joins TRBV6-6 to TRBJ1-3; D perhaps matches TRBD1 (5 bases). V was pared by 7 bases and J by 4 bases, with 11 bases between. Per germline, CDR1 MNHNY and CDR2 SVGAGI (reference sequence). The CDR3 has 13 amino acids. The CDR3 bases are TGTGCCAGCACCTTGGGGGGAGGAAACACCATATATTTT. Its protein is CASTLGGGNTIYF.

The chain combines TRBV5-1 with TRBJ2-6; no definite D call. This CDR3 has 15 residues. CDR1 SGHRS and CDR2 YFSETQ come from the germline V gene. Trimming shortened V by 6 bases and J by 4 bases, and 14 bases separated the two germline ends. CDR3 nucleotide sequence: TGCGCCAGCAAAGTCGGCACGTTAGGGGCCAACGTCCTGACTTTC. This translates into CASKVGTLGANVLTF.

V is TRBV10-3 and J is TRBJ2-7; a weak D match, TRBD2 (7 bases). This CDR3 has 14 residues. CDR1 is ENHRY, CDR2 SYGVKD, per germline. V lost 10 bases and J 1 base, leaving 17 bases between the germline ends. The CDR3 loop is CATGGGRGSYEQYF. CDR3 nucleotides: TGTGCCACGGGGGGCGGGCGGGGGTCCTACGAGCAGTACTTC.

The V call is TRBV6-5, the J call TRBJ2-2; a weak D match, TRBD2 (5 bases). The V and J ends lost 10 bases and 7 bases respectively, with 22 bases between them. This CDR3 contains 15 residues. In germline, CDR1 is MNHEY, CDR2 SVGAGI. In DNA form, the CDR3 reads TGTGCCACCCGGGGTGTTGTGGGTCTCTACGGGGAGCTGTTTTTT. Protein: CATRGVVGLYGELFF.

The rearrangement uses TRBV4-1 and TRBJ2-4; TRBD1 aligns across 8 bases. The length of the CDR3 is 13 residues. V shed 1 base and J 9 bases; nucleotides not matched to a gene: 2. Germline assignment: CDR1 MGHRA and CDR2 YSYEKL. CDR3 nucleotides: TGCGCCAGCAGCCAAGGGACAGGGACCATTCAGTACTTC. Protein product: CASSQGTGTIQYF.

V is TRBV6-2 or TRBV6-3 and J is TRBJ2-2, with D hard to call. The CDR3 is made up of 13 amino acids. Trimming removed 2 bases from V and 1 base from J, with 2 bases in between. Germline V CDR1 and CDR2: MNHEY, SVGEGT. CDR3 amino acids: CASSYKNTGELFF. The CDR3 bases are TGTGCCAGCAGTTACAAGAACACCGGGGAGCTGTTTTTT.

This sequence joins TRBV2 and TRBJ2-1; no definite D call. CDR1 is SNHLY, CDR2 FYNNEI, per germline. Trimming pared 6 bases from V and 8 bases from J, leaving 8 bases between. The CDR3 length is 11 residues. CDR3 loop: CASSPSYEQFF. The CDR3 DNA sequence: TGTGCCAGCAGCCCCAGCTATGAGCAGTTCTTC.

The V gene is TRBV6-2 or TRBV6-3, the J gene TRBJ1-2, with D possibly matching TRBD1 (6 bases). There are 14 residues in the CDR3. Per the germline V gene, CDR1 is MNHEY and CDR2 is SVGEGT. Deletions cut 5 bases from V and 3 bases from J, with 13 bases between. For the CDR3, the DNA is TGTGCCAGCAGTCCCGACAGGCCCTACTATGGCTACACCTTC. Translation: CASSPDRPYYGYTF.

The J gene is TRBJ2-6, the V gene TRBV18; the D gene is possibly TRBD2 (6 bases). This CDR3 is 16 amino acids long. The germline V gene has CDR1 KGHSH and CDR2 LQKENI. V shed 5 bases and J shed 2 bases, with 13 bases lying between them. The CDR3 region has the DNA TGTGCCAGCTCAGGAGGGGCGCAGGCTGGGGCCAACGTCCTGACTTTC. Protein sequence: CASSGGAQAGANVLTF. The full variable domain, its missing parts supplied by reference TRBV18 and TRBJ2-6, is NAGVMQNPRHLVRRRGQEARLRCSPMKGHSHVYWYRQLPEEGLKFMVYLQKENIIDESGMPKERFSAEFPKEGPSILRIQQVVRGDSAAYFCASSGGAQAGANVLTFGAGSRLTVL.

The chain has TRBV9 and TRBJ2-3; 9 bases line up with TRBD2. This CDR3 is built from 16 residues. Germline values: CDR1 SGDLS, CDR2 YYNGEE. The V gene end was trimmed by 5 bases and the J gene end by 3 bases; junction bases not matched to a gene: 10. CDR3 sequence: CASSPIAGDRTDTQYF. For the CDR3, the DNA is TGTGCCAGCAGTCCAATAGCGGGAGATCGTACAGATACGCAGTATTTT.

This clone was counted only a few times. The J gene is TRBJ1-5, the V gene TRBV11-2; D not resolved. The CDR3 has 15 amino acids. V was trimmed by 5 bases and J by 7 bases, leaving 18 bases between them. In germline, CDR1 is SGHAT, CDR2 FQNNGV. The CDR3 sequence is CASSQEAGWQQPQHF. The CDR3 DNA is TGTGCCAGCAGCCAAGAAGCCGGGTGGCAGCAGCCCCAGCATTTT.

The chain links TRBV7-9 to TRBJ2-1, with D unclear. Germline CDR1 reads SEHNR; CDR2 reads FQNEAQ (reference sequence). V was shortened by 2 bases and J by 4 bases, with 12 bases between the two germline ends. CDR3 length equals 15 residues. The CDR3 nucleotides read TGTGCCAGCAGCTTAACGCTGGTAGAATACAATGAGCAGTTCTTC. Residues: CASSLTLVEYNEQFF.

The gene calls are TRBV18 and TRBJ1-2, with no clear D. V dropped 2 bases and J dropped 3 bases, with 7 bases sitting between them. Germline CDR1 reads KGHSH; CDR2 reads LQKENI. CDR3 size: 13 residues. The CDR3 region is CASSPGVDYGYTF. CDR3 DNA sequence: TGTGCCAGCTCACCAGGGGTAGACTATGGCTACACCTTC.

This clone was found once. The V call is TRBV18, the J call TRBJ2-7; either TRBD1 or TRBD2 may supply D (7 bases each). The germline V gene encodes CDR1 KGHSH and CDR2 LQKENI. The CDR3 is 15 residues long. The V end was cut by 1 base, the J end by 4 bases, with 14 bases between. CDR3 sequence reads: CASSPQSGGAYEQYF. The CDR3 nucleotides read TGTGCCAGCTCACCACAGTCAGGGGGGGCTTACGAGCAGTACTTC. The full variable domain, rest sourced from reference TRBV18 and TRBJ2-7, is NAGVMQNPRHLVRRRGQEARLRCSPMKGHSHVYWYRQLPEEGLKFMVYLQKENIIDESGMPKERFSAEFPKEGPSILRIQQVVRGDSAAYFCASSPQSGGAYEQYFGPGTRLTVT.

The chain is built from TRBV28 and TRBJ2-7; D might be TRBD1 (6 bases). V was trimmed by 7 bases and J by 0 bases, leaving 16 bases between them. The CDR3 is made up of 15 amino acids. Germline lookup yields CDR1 MDHEN and CDR2 SYDVKM. In DNA form, the CDR3 reads TGTGCCAGCAAAACGATACAGGGTCCCTCCTACGAGCAGTACTTC. Its protein product is CASKTIQGPSYEQYF.

This chain connects TRBV15 to TRBJ1-4; 10 positions agree with TRBD1. Trimming at V came to 7 bases and at J to 8 bases, leaving 7 bases not matched to a gene. Germline V gene sequence: CDR1 LNHNV, CDR2 YYDKDF (reference sequence). This CDR3 has 14 residues. CDR3 coding DNA: TGTGCCACCACCCCGCGACAGGGGGCGGAAAAACTGTTTTTT. It codes for CATTPRQGAEKLFF.

Remarks on this clone: Other DNA sequences within the sample encode an identical CDR3. The chain links TRBV14 to TRBJ1-4; unclear D gene. Germline V lookup: CDR1 SGHDN, CDR2 FVKESK. V was trimmed by 6 bases and J by 0 bases, leaving 8 bases between them. The CDR3 totals 14 residues. CDR3 sequence reads: CASRRPPTNEKLFF. As DNA, the CDR3 is TGTGCCAGCAGGAGGCCCCCAACTAATGAAAAACTGTTTTTT.

This clone was seen a few times. The chain employs TRBV7-9 and TRBJ2-7; 7 bases fit TRBD1. The germline V gene has CDR1 SEHNR and CDR2 FQNEAQ (reference sequence). The CDR3 loop spans 14 amino acids. Germline trimming cut 5 bases from V and 2 bases from J; bases unmatched to any gene: 6. This chain's CDR3 is CASSLRDRPYEQYF. CDR3 in DNA: TGTGCCAGCAGCCTCCGGGACAGACCCTACGAGCAGTACTTC. The whole variable domain, filled in from reference TRBV7-9 and TRBJ2-7, reads DTGVSQNPRHKITKRGQNVTFRCDPISEHNRLYWYRQTLGQGPEFLTYFQNEAQLEKSRLLSDRFSAERPKGSFSTLEIQRTEQGDSAMYLCASSLRDRPYEQYFGPGTRLTVT.

The CDR3 nucleotides read TGTGCCAGCAGCCCAGCCGGGGGCGACGAGCAGTACTTC. Its protein product is CASSPAGGDEQYF. This chain joins TRBV7-8 and TRBJ2-7; D may match TRBD1 or TRBD2 (6 bases each). The CDR3 has 13 amino acids. V was shortened by 5 bases and J by 5 bases, with 13 bases between the two germline ends. The germline CDR1 and CDR2 sequences are SGHVS and FQNEAQ.

The chain joins TRBV9 to TRBJ2-1; D might be TRBD1 (6 bases). The V and J ends lost 4 bases and 4 bases respectively, with 15 bases between them. CDR1 and CDR2 (germline): SGDLS, YYNGEE. CDR3 length equals 15 residues. CDR3 region: CASSPPGQSYNEQFF. The CDR3 DNA follows: TGTGCCAGCAGCCCCCCGGGACAATCTTACAATGAGCAGTTCTTC. Full variable domain (outside the CDR3, taken from reference TRBV9 and TRBJ2-1): DSGVTQTPKHLITATGQRVTLRCSPRSGDLSVYWYQQSLDQGLQFLIQYYNGEERAKGNILERFSAQQFPDLHSELNLSSLELGDSALYFCASSPPGQSYNEQFFGPGTRLTVL.

This clone was picked up a small number of times. This sequence joins TRBV5-6 and TRBJ1-1; no reliable D call. The CDR3 contains 17 residues. Per germline, CDR1 SGHDT and CDR2 YYEEEE. Trimming stripped 0 bases from V and 0 bases from J, with 15 bases between. The CDR3 sequence: CASSLAAGGGLNTEAFF. As DNA, the CDR3 is TGTGCCAGCAGCTTGGCCGCGGGAGGCGGCCTGAACACTGAAGCTTTCTTT. Using reference TRBV5-6 and TRBJ1-1 for the parts outside the CDR3, the full variable domain is DAGVTQSPTHLIKTRGQQVTLRCSPKSGHDTVSWYQQALGQGPQFIFQYYEEEERQRGNFPDRFSGHQFPNYSSELNVNALLLGDSALYLCASSLAAGGGLNTEAFFGQGTRLTVV.

V is TRBV19 and J is TRBJ2-5, with TRBD1 matching 8 bases. Per germline, CDR1 LNHDA and CDR2 SQIVND (reference sequence). This CDR3 contains 13 residues. V was pared by 2 bases and J by 5 bases, with 1 base of the junction left unmatched. This CDR3 is CASSINRGETQYF. CDR3 sequence (DNA): TGTGCCAGTAGTATAAACAGGGGGGAGACCCAGTACTTC.

The chain has TRBV5-1 and TRBJ2-2; D not resolved. V was pared by 0 bases and J by 5 bases, with 8 bases between. Germline V CDR1 and CDR2: SGHRS, YFSETQ. This CDR3 has 14 amino acids. Here the CDR3 reads CASSLAEVTGELFF. Here the CDR3 DNA reads TGCGCCAGCAGCTTGGCCGAGGTTACCGGGGAGCTGTTTTTT.

This clone has more than one count but fewer than ten. The chain joins TRBV7-6 to TRBJ2-5; D possibly corresponds to TRBD1 (5 bases). Trimming pared 3 bases from V and 2 bases from J, leaving 13 bases between. Germline V gene lookup returns CDR1 SGHVS and CDR2 FNYEAQ. This CDR3 has 15 amino acids. The CDR3 is CASSLGQTLQETQYF. The CDR3 DNA sequence: TGTGCCAGCAGCTTGGGGCAGACTTTACAAGAGACCCAGTACTTC.

The chain combines TRBV5-1 with TRBJ2-2; TRBD2 agrees at 7 bases. Germline V gives CDR1 SGHRS, CDR2 YFSETQ. This CDR3 spans 15 amino acids. V lost 3 bases, J lost 6 bases, and 8 bases stayed unmatched. The CDR3 nucleotides are TGCGCCAGCAGCTCGGACCTAGCGGCGGCCGGGGAGCTGTTTTTT. Protein product: CASSSDLAAAGELFF.

This clone occurred once. The V call is TRBV30, the J call TRBJ2-5; no definite D call. Germline loops: CDR1 GTSNPN, CDR2 SVGIG (reference sequence). The CDR3 runs to 12 residues. Trimming took 1 base from V and 4 from J, leaving 7 bases between them. For the CDR3, the DNA is TGTGCCTGGAGTGCGACGGGAGAGACCCAGTACTTC. Encoded protein: CAWSATGETQYF.

The chain combines TRBV28 with TRBJ1-2, with D possibly matching TRBD1 (6 bases). CDR3 length: 14 amino acids. CDR1 is MDHEN and CDR2 is SYDVKM in the germline V gene. V lost 6 bases and J 2 bases, leaving 13 bases between the germline ends. The CDR3 DNA is TGTGCCAGCAGCATCGGGGGCGCGAACTATGGCTACACCTTC. This sequence encodes CASSIGGANYGYTF.

This chain connects TRBV5-6 to TRBJ1-4; no firm D call. Germline-derived CDR1 and CDR2 are SGHDT and YYEEEE. CDR3 length: 13 amino acids. Trimming cost V 4 bases and J 7 bases, with 11 bases left between them. The CDR3 bases are TGTGCCAGCAGCGGAACAATCGGTGAAAAACTGTTTTTT. Translated, it gives CASSGTIGEKLFF.